A single sample gave rise to the 30 T cell receptor beta chains below, sequenced in a study of T cell responses to AZD1222 COVID-19 vaccine. Generated by immunoSEQ multiplex PCR, the TCRdb table keeps only in-frame clones and is missing some. Among 75,000 to 95,000 clones listed, 70% to 90% were seen once. This material consisted of peripheral blood, taken on day 0 of AZD1222 vaccination. The receptors here all came from an adult in good health.

The chain has TRBV6-5 and TRBJ1-2; D possibly corresponds to TRBD1 (6 bases). Germline V gene data show CDR1 as MNHEY and CDR2 as SVGAGI. Deletions cut 6 bases from V and 6 bases from J, with 11 bases between. The CDR3 consists of 12 residues. For the CDR3, the DNA is TGTGCCAGCAGAGTACAGGGTCATGGCTACACCTTC. It translates to CASRVQGHGYTF.

V is TRBV7-2 and J is TRBJ2-7; D unresolved. The CDR3 is made up of 14 amino acids. The germline gives CDR1 SGHTA, CDR2 FQGNSA. V was cut by 1 base and J by 3 bases, with 10 bases left in between. Here the CDR3 DNA reads TGTGCCAGCAGCTTAGTTAACATAATCTACGAGCAGTACTTC. Amino acid sequence: CASSLVNIIYEQYF.

This chain connects TRBV2 to TRBJ2-3; D remains unclear. The V gene's germline CDR1 is SNHLY and CDR2 FYNNEI. This CDR3 region has 14 residues. Trimming took off 4 bases at V and 2 bases at J, with 10 bases between the two ends. The CDR3 sequence is CASSGELHTDTQYF. The DNA of the CDR3 is TGTGCCAGCAGTGGTGAGCTCCACACAGATACGCAGTATTTT.

The J gene is TRBJ2-5, the V gene TRBV11-3, with a weak D call TRBD2 (5 bases). The germline V gene has CDR1 SGHNT and CDR2 YENEEA. The CDR3 is 15 residues long. Trimming removed 1 base at V and 2 bases at J, with 11 bases between. In DNA form, the CDR3 reads TGTGCCAGCAGCTTAGGGGCAGGACTTCAAGAGACCCAGTACTTC. Its translation is CASSLGAGLQETQYF. Supplemented by reference TRBV11-3 and TRBJ2-5, the full variable domain reads EAGVVQSPRYKIIEKKQPVAFWCNPISGHNTLYWYLQNLGQGPELLIRYENEEAVDDSQLPKDRFSAERLKGVDSTLKIQPAELGDSAVYLCASSLGAGLQETQYFGPGTRLLVL.

The chain combines TRBV6-5 with TRBJ1-1; 9 bases line up with TRBD1. The V gene's germline CDR1 is MNHEY and CDR2 SVGAGI. Trimming removed 0 bases from V and 1 base from J; junction bases left unmatched: 3. The CDR3 extends over 16 amino acids. The CDR3 here is CASSYSGTGRNTEAFF. As DNA, the CDR3 is TGTGCCAGCAGTTACTCTGGGACAGGGCGGAACACTGAAGCTTTCTTT.

The chain uses TRBV24-1 and TRBJ2-7; weak D call: TRBD2 (5 bases). Looked up from germline, CDR1 is KGHDR and CDR2 is SFDVKD. CDR3 length: 15 amino acids. The germline V and J ends were trimmed by 5 bases and 2 bases, with 15 bases remaining between them. The CDR3 bases are TGTGCCACCAGTGGCCCCCTGGACTTTGCCTACGAGCAGTACTTC. Translating gives CATSGPLDFAYEQYF.

This clone has just a few counts. DNA of the CDR3: TGTGCCAGCAGCGCAGAGGGGGATAGGGATGAAAAACTGTTTTTT. It codes for CASSAEGDRDEKLFF. The chain combines TRBV9 with TRBJ1-4, with D possibly TRBD1 on 6 matching bases. The V end was cut by 3 bases, the J end by 6 bases, with 15 bases between. Germline V gene data show CDR1 as SGDLS and CDR2 as YYNGEE. CDR3 length equals 15 residues.

This sequence joins TRBV30 and TRBJ2-1, with D possibly being TRBD2 (5 bases). The CDR3 has 12 amino acids. Deletions cut 0 bases from V and 12 bases from J, with 12 bases between. Germline V lookup: CDR1 GTSNPN, CDR2 SVGIG (reference sequence). The CDR3 bases are TGTGCCTGGAGTGTAGGCCGGAGGTTGCAGTTCTTC. It encodes CAWSVGRRLQFF.

V usage is TRBV5-6 and J usage is TRBJ2-7; D is unclear. Germline V gives CDR1 SGHDT, CDR2 YYEEEE. This CDR3 spans 14 amino acids. V was cut by 0 bases and J by 6 bases, with 13 bases left in between. The CDR3 DNA reads TGTGCCAGCAGCTTGGAAGGCTCGCACGGCGAGCAGTACTTC. This encodes CASSLEGSHGEQYF.

This clone has a handful of counts. The chain is built from TRBV7-2 and TRBJ1-2; the match to TRBD1 covers 11 bases. This CDR3 contains 15 residues. The germline gives CDR1 SGHTA, CDR2 FQGNSA. V shed 2 bases and J 5 bases; nucleotides not matched to a gene: 4. As DNA, the CDR3 is TGTGCCAGCAGCTTACGGACAGGGGGCAATTATGGCTACACCTTC. Translating it yields CASSLRTGGNYGYTF.

This CDR3 is CASSLTIGSGANVLTF. CDR3 bases: TGTGCCAGCAGCTTAACCATAGGCTCTGGGGCCAACGTCCTGACTTTC. This sequence joins TRBV7-3 and TRBJ2-6; no clear D gene. There are 16 residues in the CDR3. Germline values: CDR1 SGHTA, CDR2 FQGTGA. V lost 0 bases, J lost 0 bases, and 6 bases lay in between. Full variable domain (remainder filled in from reference TRBV7-3 and TRBJ2-6): GAGVSQTPSNKVTEKGKYVELRCDPISGHTALYWYRQSLGQGPEFLIYFQGTGAADDSGLPNDRFFAVRPEGSVSTLKIQRTERGDSAVYLCASSLTIGSGANVLTFGAGSRLTVL.

The genes are TRBV7-3 and TRBJ2-2, with D possibly TRBD2 on 6 matching bases. Germline-derived CDR1 and CDR2 are SGHTA and FQGTGA. V was trimmed by 5 bases and J by 1 base, leaving 20 bases between them. CDR3 length: 18 amino acids. CDR3 nucleotides: TGTGCCAGCAGCCAACGCCCGCCCGGGGGATTGAACACCGGGGAGCTGTTTTTT. It is translated as CASSQRPPGGLNTGELFF.

The V and J genes are TRBV28 and TRBJ1-2, with D possibly being TRBD1 (5 bases). The length of the CDR3 is 15 residues. Trimming removed 5 bases from V and 7 bases from J, with 20 bases in between. Germline CDR1 MDHEN, CDR2 SYDVKM. The CDR3 sequence: CASSVTGRRPGGYTF. The CDR3 region has the DNA TGTGCCAGCAGTGTGACGGGACGCCGCCCGGGTGGCTACACCTTC.

CDR3 nucleotides: TGTGCCAGTAGTAAACAGGGGGCTCCTTCCACAGATACGCAGTATTTT. Protein: CASSKQGAPSTDTQYF. The chain combines TRBV19 with TRBJ2-3; 9 positions agree with TRBD1. The CDR3 length is 16 residues. J was trimmed by 2 bases and V by 4 bases; bases with no gene match: 7. Germline V lookup: CDR1 LNHDA, CDR2 SQIVND (reference sequence).

The chain links TRBV18 to TRBJ1-6; the D is unclear. CDR3 length: 14 amino acids. Trimming stripped 3 bases from V and 6 bases from J, with 9 bases between. From germline, CDR1 is KGHSH and CDR2 LQKENI. DNA of the CDR3: TGTGCCAGCTCACCTACCACTTCTAATTCACCCCTCCACTTT. Its translation is CASSPTTSNSPLHF.

The chain uses TRBV15 and TRBJ1-5; no clear D. Germline assignment: CDR1 LNHNV and CDR2 YYDKDF (reference sequence). Trimming removed 8 bases from V and 7 bases from J, with 15 bases in between. CDR3 size: 13 residues. CDR3 DNA sequence: TGTGCCACCGCGAGTGAGAGCCGGCAGCCCCAGCATTTT. It codes for CATASESRQPQHF.

The V and J genes are TRBV19 and TRBJ1-2; D is perhaps TRBD1 (5 bases). This CDR3 is 14 amino acids long. Germline V gives CDR1 LNHDA, CDR2 SQIVND (reference sequence). Trimming took 10 bases from V and 3 from J, leaving 18 bases between them. The CDR3 protein is CATKGPGLDYGYTF. As DNA, the CDR3 is TGTGCCACAAAGGGTCCGGGACTCGACTATGGCTACACCTTC.

The genes are TRBV6-5 and TRBJ2-2; TRBD1 agrees at 7 bases. The CDR3 is made up of 14 amino acids. The germline V gene encodes CDR1 MNHEY and CDR2 SVGAGI. V lost 6 bases to trimming and J lost 3 bases; unmatched junction nucleotides: 4. Written as DNA, the CDR3 is TGTGCCAGCAGGCCAGGGGGTTACACCGGGGAGCTGTTTTTT. Protein product: CASRPGGYTGELFF.

This chain connects TRBV9 to TRBJ2-3, with D perhaps being TRBD1 or TRBD2 (7 bases each). Trimming pared 0 bases from V and 8 bases from J, leaving 16 bases between. The CDR3 covers 15 residues. The germline V gene encodes CDR1 SGDLS and CDR2 YYNGEE. The DNA of the CDR3 is TGTGCCAGCAGCGTAGTGGGAGGGGACAGCGGTACGCAGTATTTT. Translated, it gives CASSVVGGDSGTQYF.

A single count supports this clone. Written as DNA, the CDR3 is TGTGCCAGCTCACCGTCTTCCGGGAACACTGAAGCTTTCTTT. Its translation: CASSPSSGNTEAFF. The rearrangement uses TRBV18 and TRBJ1-1; D not resolved. The CDR3 runs 14 residues. Trimming stripped 3 bases from V and 1 base from J, with 9 bases between. Germline V CDR1 and CDR2: KGHSH, LQKENI.

The chain combines TRBV7-3 with TRBJ1-1; D call uncertain. Trimming stripped 5 bases from V and 0 bases from J, with 13 bases between. Germline lookup yields CDR1 SGHTA and CDR2 FQGTGA. This CDR3 spans 15 amino acids. In nucleotides, the CDR3 is TGTGCCAGCAGCGTCAAGAAGCACATGAACACTGAAGCTTTCTTT. Translating gives CASSVKKHMNTEAFF. The full variable domain, rest sourced from reference TRBV7-3 and TRBJ1-1, is GAGVSQTPSNKVTEKGKYVELRCDPISGHTALYWYRQSLGQGPEFLIYFQGTGAADDSGLPNDRFFAVRPEGSVSTLKIQRTERGDSAVYLCASSVKKHMNTEAFFGQGTRLTVV.

V gene TRBV29-1 combines with J gene TRBJ1-2; D is undetermined. CDR1 and CDR2 (germline): SQVTM, ANQGSEA. Trimming left V 4 bases short and J 4 bases short, with 10 bases between. The CDR3 spans 12 residues. The CDR3 DNA follows: TGCAGCGTTGGTCAGGAGGGCTATGGCTACACCTTC. Translated: CSVGQEGYGYTF. Supplemented by reference TRBV29-1 and TRBJ1-2, the full variable domain reads SAVISQKPSRDICQRGTSLTIQCQVDSQVTMMFWYRQQPGQSLTLIATANQGSEATYESGFVIDKFPISRPNLTFSTLTVSNMSPEDSSIYLCSVGQEGYGYTFGSGTRLTVV.

The chain combines TRBV7-2 with TRBJ2-1; unclear D gene. This CDR3 spans 13 amino acids. V lost 5 bases to trimming and J lost 5 bases, with 10 bases between them. CDR1 is SGHTA and CDR2 is FQGNSA in the germline V gene. CDR3 DNA: TGTGCCAGCAGCAATCAGAGAAACAATGAGCAGTTCTTC. Translating it yields CASSNQRNNEQFF.

This chain joins TRBV4-2 and TRBJ1-6; D gene ambiguous. CDR1 is LGHNA and CDR2 is YNFKEQ in the germline V gene. The germline V and J ends were trimmed by 1 base and 8 bases, with 9 bases remaining between them. The CDR3 sequence is 14 residues long. CDR3 nucleotide sequence: TGTGCCAGCAGCCAAGTATCTCCCGATTCACCCCTCCACTTT. The encoded protein is CASSQVSPDSPLHF.

V gene TRBV30 combines with J gene TRBJ2-7, with D hard to call. CDR3 length equals 13 residues. Germline CDR1 is GTSNPN and CDR2 is SVGIG (reference sequence). The ends were cut back, 2 bases at V and 6 bases at J, with 14 bases in the middle. The CDR3 DNA follows: TGTGCCTGGAGTCAACGGGTGTTGGGCGAGCAGTACTTC. Its translation is CAWSQRVLGEQYF.

The rearrangement joins TRBV19 to TRBJ1-5, with TRBD1 matching 9 bases. V was pared by 6 bases and J by 7 bases, with 16 bases of the junction left unmatched. This CDR3 comprises 17 residues. Germline lookup yields CDR1 LNHDA and CDR2 SQIVND (reference sequence). CDR3 loop: CASSNGQGRTVWQPQHF. The DNA for the CDR3 is TGTGCCAGTAGCAACGGACAGGGGAGGACGGTATGGCAGCCCCAGCATTTT. Supplemented by reference TRBV19 and TRBJ1-5, the full variable domain reads DGGITQSPKYLFRKEGQNVTLSCEQNLNHDAMYWYRQDPGQGLRLIYYSQIVNDFQKGDIAEGYSVSREKKESFPLTVTSAQKNPTAFYLCASSNGQGRTVWQPQHFGDGTRLSIL.

The chain carries TRBV6-5 and TRBJ1-1; no firm D call. Trimming shortened V by 6 bases and J by 3 bases, and 11 bases separated the two germline ends. The length of the CDR3 is 13 residues. The V gene's germline CDR1 is MNHEY and CDR2 SVGAGI. CDR3 sequence (DNA): TGTGCCAGCAGGGACGTTGATGACACTGAAGCTTTCTTT. It specifies CASRDVDDTEAFF.

V usage is TRBV28 and J usage is TRBJ1-3; TRBD1 might be the D (6 bases). V lost 4 bases and J 3 bases, leaving 10 bases between the germline ends. The CDR3 is made up of 14 amino acids. Germline V lookup: CDR1 MDHEN, CDR2 SYDVKM. The CDR3 loop is CASSSAGDGNTIYF. Here the CDR3 DNA reads TGTGCCAGCAGTTCAGCAGGGGATGGAAACACCATATATTTT.

This sequence joins TRBV9 and TRBJ1-1, with unresolved D. The CDR3 spans 14 residues. Germline V gene lookup returns CDR1 SGDLS and CDR2 YYNGEE. Deletions cut 4 bases from V and 2 bases from J, with 12 bases between. In DNA form, the CDR3 reads TGTGCCAGCAGCCCCCGTGGAGGCAACACTGAAGCTTTCTTT. It encodes CASSPRGGNTEAFF.

This chain connects TRBV5-1 to TRBJ2-2, with D uncertain. This CDR3 has 14 residues. Germline values: CDR1 SGHRS, CDR2 YFSETQ. V dropped 5 bases and J dropped 2 bases, with 10 bases sitting between them. This CDR3 reads CASSVGLNTGELFF. The CDR3 region has the DNA TGCGCCAGCAGTGTAGGGCTTAACACCGGGGAGCTGTTTTTT.